A single sample gave rise to the 10 T cell receptor beta chains below, sequenced in a study of blood T cell repertoires in COVID-19. Data came from immunoSEQ multiplex PCR; TCRdb stores just in-frame clones and leaves some out. The table shows 65,000 to 95,000 clones, with around 91% occurring only once. The specimen was peripheral blood. These receptors all come from a man aged 70 or older with active or convalescent COVID-19.

This chain connects TRBV18 to TRBJ2-1; 11 nucleotides line up with TRBD2. V dropped 6 bases and J dropped 8; count of bases not matched to a gene: 12. The length of the CDR3 is 16 residues. CDR1 and CDR2 from the germline V gene are KGHSH and LQKENI. CDR3 sequence: CASSHNSGGAIDEQFF. CDR3 nucleotides: TGTGCCAGCTCCCACAATAGCGGGGGGGCGATTGATGAGCAGTTCTTC.

This chain joins TRBV9 and TRBJ2-2; 7 bases line up with TRBD2. The CDR3 consists of 16 residues. The germline CDR1 and CDR2 sequences are SGDLS and YYNGEE. The V and J ends lost 0 bases and 4 bases, in that order; junction bases with no gene match: 6. CDR3 amino acids: CASSVDLGEGTGELFF. The DNA for the CDR3 is TGTGCCAGCAGCGTAGACCTCGGGGAGGGCACCGGGGAGCTGTTTTTT.

The rearrangement links TRBV5-6 to TRBJ2-2; 7 bases match TRBD1. Unmatched junction bases numbered 13, after V lost 4 bases and J lost 7 bases. Germline CDR1 reads SGHDT; CDR2 reads YYEEEE. The CDR3 extends over 16 amino acids. The CDR3 DNA reads as TGTGCCAGCAGCAAGACAGGGAAAGGAGTGGGCGGGGAGCTGTTTTTT. Translation: CASSKTGKGVGGELFF.

This clone appeared a single time. The CDR3 DNA is TGTGCCAGCAGTTGGGGGACTAGCGGCGAGCAGTTCTTC. Its translation: CASSWGTSGEQFF. The chain carries TRBV5-6 and TRBJ2-1, with TRBD2 matching 11 bases. V was clipped by 5 bases and J by 10 bases; unmatched bases: 5. The CDR3 length is 13 residues. Per the germline V gene, CDR1 is SGHDT and CDR2 is YYEEEE.

This clone was seen a few times. J is TRBJ1-1 and V is TRBV6-5; D is unclear. The V gene's germline CDR1 is MNHEY and CDR2 SVGAGI. The CDR3 has 13 amino acids. V was clipped by 0 bases and J by 7 bases, with 9 bases between them. The CDR3: CASSYSPSGEAFF. In DNA form, the CDR3 reads TGTGCCAGCAGTTACTCTCCTAGTGGTGAAGCTTTCTTT.

The chain is built from TRBV5-1 and TRBJ1-1; 11 bases agree with TRBD1. The CDR3 covers 17 residues. V lost 4 bases, J lost 3 bases, and 11 bases stayed unmatched. Germline V CDR1 and CDR2: SGHRS, YFSETQ. CDR3 nucleotides: TGCGCCAGCAGCAGGACAGGGGGCGGATTCGCGGACACTGAAGCTTTCTTT. This translates into CASSRTGGGFADTEAFF.

CDR3 bases: TGTGCCAGCAGTTTATCTAGCTATGGCTACACCTTC. Amino acids: CASSLSSYGYTF. This chain uses TRBV28 with TRBJ1-2; D remains unclear. The CDR3 is 12 residues long. Germline CDR1 reads MDHEN; CDR2 reads SYDVKM. The ends were cut back, 1 base at V and 4 bases at J, with 4 bases in the middle.

V and J are TRBV3-1 (or the pseudogene TRBV3-2) and TRBJ2-2; 7 bases are shared with TRBD1. The ends lost 3 bases at V and 5 bases at J; junction bases unmatched: 6. The CDR3 loop spans 15 amino acids. The germline V gene encodes CDR1 LGHDT and CDR2 YNNKEL (reference sequence). The CDR3 region is CASSQDRFLTGELFF. The CDR3 DNA follows: TGTGCCAGCAGCCAGGACAGGTTCTTAACCGGGGAGCTGTTTTTT.

This chain links TRBV4-2 with TRBJ2-2; 7 nucleotides match TRBD1. CDR3 length: 18 amino acids. CDR1 and CDR2 from the germline V gene are LGHNA and YNFKEQ. The V and J ends lost 4 bases and 0 bases, in that order; junction bases with no gene match: 11. This CDR3 is CASSRAPRGRSNTGELFF. The CDR3 nucleotides read TGTGCCAGCAGCCGAGCACCAAGGGGGCGATCGAACACCGGGGAGCTGTTTTTT.

V gene TRBV7-9 combines with J gene TRBJ2-2; 8 bases are shared with TRBD1. Germline values: CDR1 SEHNR, CDR2 FQNEAQ (reference sequence). Unmatched junction bases numbered 9, after V lost 2 bases and J lost 4 bases. This CDR3 contains 17 residues. Here the CDR3 reads CASSLPPGQAITGELFF. The CDR3 nucleotides are TGTGCCAGCAGCTTACCACCGGGACAGGCTATCACCGGGGAGCTGTTTTTT.